The next 12 T cell receptor beta chains were all read from a single sample in a study of response to subunit inactivated influenza vaccine. Via MiXCR, TCRdb re-called the RT-PCR reads, giving one row per CDR3 protein. The data contain 450,000 to 600,000 distinct CDR3 sequences, around 8% of them singletons. Sequencing was performed on PBMCs from blood, taken about 24 months after vaccination. These receptors all come from a man aged 50 to 69 who received an inactivated influenza vaccine.

The gene calls are TRBV5-1 and TRBJ1-2; maybe TRBD1 (6 bases). The CDR3 spans 14 residues. Germline V gene data show CDR1 as SGHRS and CDR2 as YFSETQ. V dropped 4 bases and J dropped 3 bases, with 13 bases sitting between them. Written as DNA, the CDR3 is TGCGCCAGCAGCCCCACAGGGTTCGACTATGGCTACACCTTC. It specifies CASSPTGFDYGYTF. The full variable domain, rest sourced from reference TRBV5-1 and TRBJ1-2, is KAGVTQTPRYLIKTRGQQVTLSCSPISGHRSVSWYQQTPGQGLQFLFEYFSETQRNKGNFPGRFSGRQFSNSRSEMNVSTLELGDSALYLCASSPTGFDYGYTFGSGTRLTVV.

The rearrangement links TRBV29-1 to TRBJ2-7; 9 bases align to TRBD1. This CDR3 has 18 amino acids. CDR1 and CDR2 from the germline V gene are SQVTM and ANQGSEA. V was pared by 2 bases and J by 1 base, with 15 bases of the junction left unmatched. Here the CDR3 DNA reads TGCAGCGTTGAACTTCGGTCCCCGGACAGGGGTTTTTCCTACGAGCAGTACTTC. This codes for CSVELRSPDRGFSYEQYF.

This clonotype was observed many times. The chain has TRBV5-8 and TRBJ1-5, with D possibly matching TRBD1 (6 bases). Germline loops: CDR1 SGHTS, CDR2 YDEGEE. The V gene lost 4 bases and the J gene lost 0 bases, with 17 bases spanning the gap. This CDR3 is 17 amino acids long. The CDR3 DNA is TGTGCCAGCAGCCCTGTGGGGACACCTAATAGCAATCAGCCCCAGCATTTT. Translation: CASSPVGTPNSNQPQHF.

This clonotype turned up a few times. The chain uses TRBV20-1 and TRBJ1-1, with D uncertain. This CDR3 comprises 16 residues. V was shortened by 2 bases and J by 0 bases, with 16 bases between the two germline ends. CDR1 and CDR2 (germline): DFQATT, SNEGSKA (reference sequence). CDR3 coding DNA: TGCAGTGCTAGAATTGGACCGAGGCTACTGAACACTGAAGCTTTCTTT. Residues: CSARIGPRLLNTEAFF.

This clonotype was seen repeatedly, ten times or more. The J gene is TRBJ2-7, the V gene TRBV4-2, with D possibly called TRBD1 or TRBD2 (5 bases each). The CDR3 runs to 12 residues. Per germline, CDR1 LGHNA and CDR2 YNFKEQ. The V end was cut by 6 bases, the J end by 2 bases, with 8 bases between. The CDR3 bases are TGTGCCAGCAGTCAGGGACCCTACGAGCAGTACTTC. This gives the protein CASSQGPYEQYF.

This clonotype was seen at least ten times. The genes are TRBV12-3 or TRBV12-4 and TRBJ1-5, with 7 bases matching TRBD1. The J segment lost 6 bases and the V segment lost 5 bases, leaving 10 bases of the junction unmatched. The CDR3 length is 15 residues. As DNA, the CDR3 is TGTGCCAGCAGTCTCCAAACAGGGGTAGGTCAGCCCCAGCATTTT. Translation: CASSLQTGVGQPQHF.

This clonotype was seen a few times. V gene TRBV7-2 combines with J gene TRBJ2-7, with TRBD1 as a possible D gene (5 bases). Trimming cost V 5 bases and J 6 bases, with 20 bases left between them. Germline V gene sequence: CDR1 SGHTA, CDR2 FQGNSA. The CDR3 is made up of 15 amino acids. The CDR3 DNA follows: TGTGCCAGCAGCCTCCTAGGGGCGGAGAGGTCCGAGCAGTACTTC. Its protein is CASSLLGAERSEQYF. The variable domain in full, completed from reference TRBV7-2 and TRBJ2-7, reads GAGVSQSPSNKVTEKGKDVELRCDPISGHTALYWYRQSLGQGLEFLIYFQGNSAPDKSGLPSDRFSAERTGGSVSTLTIQRTQQEDSAVYLCASSLLGAERSEQYFGPGTRLTVT.

Many counts were recorded for this clonotype. The chain carries TRBV28 and TRBJ2-3; 9 nucleotides match TRBD1. The CDR3 runs 15 residues. Trimming took 3 bases from V and 0 from J; bases not matched to a gene: 1. CDR1 MDHEN and CDR2 SYDVKM come from the germline V gene. As DNA, the CDR3 is TGTGCCAGCAGTTTCGGGACAGGGAGCACAGATACGCAGTATTTT. Translation gives CASSFGTGSTDTQYF.

This clonotype was seen only a few times. V is TRBV24-1 and J is TRBJ2-1; TRBD1 matches at 9 bases. The CDR3 spans 14 residues. V trimming: 7 bases; J trimming: 6 bases; junction bases outside the gene matches: 6. CDR1 and CDR2 from the germline V gene are KGHDR and SFDVKD. CDR3 sequence reads: CATRGQGQGNEQFF. The CDR3 bases are TGTGCCACCAGGGGACAGGGCCAGGGCAATGAGCAGTTCTTC.

This clonotype was picked up many times. The V call is TRBV7-9, the J call TRBJ1-2; D is perhaps TRBD1 (5 bases). Germline-derived CDR1 and CDR2 are SEHNR and FQNEAQ (reference sequence). The CDR3 covers 14 residues. Trimming removed 1 base at V and 6 bases at J, with 12 bases between. The CDR3 region has the DNA TGTGCCAGCAGCTTAGTCCAGGGAGGTGATGGCTACACCTTC. Translating gives CASSLVQGGDGYTF.

This clonotype turned up a few times. This rearrangement joins TRBV7-2 to TRBJ2-5, with 8 bases identical to TRBD2. The CDR3 is 16 residues long. Unmatched junction bases numbered 9, after V lost 1 base and J lost 5 bases. CDR1 is SGHTA, CDR2 FQGNSA, per germline. CDR3 sequence reads: CASSLEMTSAGETQYF. DNA of the CDR3: TGTGCCAGCAGCTTAGAAATGACTAGCGCGGGGGAGACCCAGTACTTC.

This clonotype was seen a few times. This rearrangement joins TRBV11-2 to TRBJ1-5; D is unclear. Trimming took 3 bases from V and 4 from J, leaving 7 bases between them. This CDR3 has 13 amino acids. Per germline, CDR1 SGHAT and CDR2 FQNNGV. CDR3 region: CASSFRPNQPQHF. The CDR3 DNA sequence: TGTGCCAGCAGCTTCCGGCCTAATCAGCCCCAGCATTTT.